The 19 T cell receptor beta chains reported below all come from one sample, sequenced in a study of blood T cell repertoires in COVID-19. Using immunoSEQ multiplex PCR, the repertoire was profiled, and TCRdb retains in-frame clones only, with some absent. The sample contains 200,000 to 250,000 clones, over 75% of which appear only once. The sequenced sample was peripheral blood. These receptors came from a woman aged 70-85 years with COVID-19, enrolled during active disease.

The chain is built from TRBV19 and TRBJ2-7, with 8 bases aligning to TRBD1. The CDR3 runs 16 residues. V lost 8 bases, J lost 2 bases, and 14 bases stayed unmatched. Germline V gene lookup returns CDR1 LNHDA and CDR2 SQIVND (reference sequence). CDR3 region: CASQVTGQGRAYEQYF. In nucleotides, the CDR3 is TGTGCCAGTCAAGTTACAGGACAGGGTCGGGCCTACGAGCAGTACTTC.

The chain uses TRBV19 and TRBJ1-1, with D possibly TRBD1 on 6 matching bases. Between the trimmed V and J ends, which lost 0 bases and 10 bases, there was a span of 18 bases. Germline loops: CDR1 LNHDA, CDR2 SQIVND (reference sequence). The CDR3 contains 15 residues. DNA of the CDR3: TGTGCCAGTAGTATAGATCGGGGGGCCTCAGCTCTAGCTTTCTTT. Its translation is CASSIDRGASALAFF.

This clone was counted only a few times. The chain uses TRBV7-8 and TRBJ1-1; D possibly corresponds to TRBD1 (6 bases). V was clipped by 0 bases and J by 11 bases, with 22 bases between them. The CDR3 runs to 16 residues. Looked up from germline, CDR1 is SGHVS and CDR2 is FQNEAQ. The CDR3 sequence: CASSLAPSANRVRAFF. Written as DNA, the CDR3 is TGTGCCAGCAGCTTAGCGCCGTCGGCGAACAGGGTGCGGGCTTTCTTT.

V gene TRBV10-3 combines with J gene TRBJ1-1; maybe TRBD1 (6 bases). The CDR3 covers 12 residues. Germline CDR1 and CDR2: ENHRY and SYGVKD. The V and J ends lost 7 bases and 5 bases respectively, with 11 bases between them. The CDR3 bases are TGTGCCATCACTGCTACAGGGACTGAAGCTTTCTTT. Translation gives CAITATGTEAFF.

This clone was counted once. This chain uses TRBV6-2 or TRBV6-3 with TRBJ2-5; 12 bases agree with TRBD2. The germline CDR1 and CDR2 sequences are MNHEY and SVGEGT. The trim removed 5 bases at V and 5 bases at J, leaving 6 bases unmatched. CDR3 length: 15 amino acids. CDR3 DNA sequence: TGTGCCAGCAGTCCCATCGGGACTAGCGGGGAGACCCAGTACTTC. Its protein is CASSPIGTSGETQYF.

With regard to this clone: Since the CDR3 does not end with the conserved phenylalanine or tryptophan, this likely comes from a read error. The V call is TRBV4-2, the J call TRBJ1-2, with D unresolved. Trimming removed 0 bases from V and 5 bases from J, with 10 bases in between. Germline V gene lookup returns CDR1 LGHNA and CDR2 YNFKEQ. This CDR3 contains 14 residues. CDR3 bases: TGTGCCAGCAGCCAAGAAGGTACAGAATATGGCTACACCCTC. Its protein product is CASSQEGTEYGYTL.

This chain connects TRBV9 to TRBJ2-7, with 8 positions matching TRBD1. Germline V gives CDR1 SGDLS, CDR2 YYNGEE. The CDR3 runs to 14 residues. V lost 4 bases to trimming and J lost 1 base; unmatched junction nucleotides: 4. This CDR3 reads CASSLGQDSYEQYF. The CDR3 bases are TGTGCCAGCAGCCTGGGACAGGATTCCTACGAGCAGTACTTC.

The V and J genes are TRBV11-2 and TRBJ1-3; TRBD1 is a possible D gene (5 bases). CDR1 is SGHAT and CDR2 is FQNNGV in the germline V gene. This CDR3 has 15 residues. V was pared by 5 bases and J by 0 bases, with 11 bases between. This CDR3 reads CASSGNRSSGNTIYF. For the CDR3, the DNA is TGTGCCAGCAGCGGCAACAGGAGCTCTGGAAACACCATATATTTT.

DNA of the CDR3: TGTGCCAGCACCCGGGCCAGGGGAAGTGAAGCTTTCTTT. The encoded protein is CASTRARGSEAFF. The rearrangement joins TRBV12-3 or TRBV12-4 to TRBJ1-1; D might be TRBD1 (6 bases). The CDR3 extends over 13 amino acids. V was shortened by 7 bases and J by 7 bases, with 16 bases between the two germline ends.

This chain uses TRBV27 with TRBJ2-2; D perhaps matches TRBD2 (5 bases). Trimming shortened V by 6 bases and J by 5 bases, and 19 bases separated the two germline ends. Germline CDR1 reads MNHEY; CDR2 reads SMNVEV (reference sequence). This CDR3 has 16 amino acids. Here the CDR3 DNA reads TGTGCCAGCAGCCCCTTCGAGGGAGAGGGAACCGGGGAGCTGTTTTTT. Translated, it gives CASSPFEGEGTGELFF.

The table lists this clone with a count of one. The V call is TRBV25-1, the J call TRBJ1-6, with a possible D match to TRBD1 (5 bases). Germline lookup yields CDR1 MGHDK and CDR2 SYGVNS. Between the trimmed V and J ends, which lost 1 base and 10 bases, there was a span of 8 bases. The CDR3 consists of 13 residues. For the CDR3, the DNA is TGTGCCAGCAGTGAATTCGGGGGATCACCCCTCCACTTT. Translated, it gives CASSEFGGSPLHF. Full variable domain (remainder filled in from reference TRBV25-1 and TRBJ1-6): EADIYQTPRYLVIGTGKKITLECSQTMGHDKMYWYQQDPGMELHLIHYSYGVNSTEKGDLSSESTVSRIRTEHFPLTLESARPSHTSQYLCASSEFGGSPLHFGNGTRLTVT.

The rearrangement uses TRBV11-3 and TRBJ2-2; D is perhaps TRBD2 (6 bases). V was shortened by 5 bases and J by 5 bases, with 15 bases between the two germline ends. The CDR3 is made up of 15 amino acids. Germline lookup yields CDR1 SGHNT and CDR2 YENEEA. CDR3: CASSPRDFLTGELFF. The CDR3 nucleotides are TGTGCCAGCAGCCCTCGGGACTTCTTGACCGGGGAGCTGTTTTTT. Combining the CDR3 with reference TRBV11-3 and TRBJ2-2 gives the whole variable domain EAGVVQSPRYKIIEKKQPVAFWCNPISGHNTLYWYLQNLGQGPELLIRYENEEAVDDSQLPKDRFSAERLKGVDSTLKIQPAELGDSAVYLCASSPRDFLTGELFFGEGSRLTVL.

This chain links TRBV7-8 with TRBJ2-6; 9 bases align to TRBD1. V was clipped by 6 bases and J by 0 bases; unmatched bases: 9. The CDR3 consists of 18 residues. From germline, CDR1 is SGHVS and CDR2 FQNEAQ. CDR3 nucleotide sequence: TGTGCCAGCAGTCCCCGGGACAGGGTCCTCTCTGGGGCCAACGTCCTGACTTTC. It yields the protein CASSPRDRVLSGANVLTF.

The CDR3 nucleotides are TGTGCCTGGAGGACAGAGAACACCGGGGAGCTGTTTTTT. Its translation: CAWRTENTGELFF. This chain connects TRBV30 to TRBJ2-2; D is possibly TRBD1 (5 bases). CDR3 size: 13 residues. The V and J ends lost 3 bases and 1 base respectively, with 6 bases between them. Germline values: CDR1 GTSNPN, CDR2 SVGIG (reference sequence).

The chain is built from TRBV19 and TRBJ1-5; no clear D. Trimming stripped 3 bases from V and 5 bases from J, with 5 bases between. Per the germline V gene, CDR1 is LNHDA and CDR2 is SQIVND (reference sequence). The CDR3 length is 12 residues. The CDR3 here is CASSMRHQPQHF. In DNA, the CDR3 is TGTGCCAGTAGTATGCGGCATCAGCCCCAGCATTTT.

The rearrangement joins TRBV4-3 to TRBJ2-6; 7 bases line up with TRBD1. The V gene's germline CDR1 is LGHNA and CDR2 YSLEER. V lost 0 bases to trimming and J lost 0 bases; unmatched junction nucleotides: 8. The CDR3 is made up of 19 amino acids. CDR3 sequence: CASSQEFTGVTSGANVLTF. In DNA, the CDR3 is TGCGCCAGCAGCCAAGAATTTACAGGGGTAACCTCTGGGGCCAACGTCCTGACTTTC.

The V and J genes are TRBV2 and TRBJ1-3, with D possibly being TRBD1 (6 bases). The CDR3 sequence is 13 residues long. V dropped 11 bases and J dropped 0 bases, with 11 bases sitting between them. Germline CDR1 and CDR2: SNHLY and FYNNEI. CDR3 loop: CAGGLNSGNTIYF. The CDR3 nucleotides read TGTGCCGGGGGCCTGAACTCTGGAAACACCATATATTTT.

This chain joins TRBV11-3 and TRBJ1-4; the D is unclear. Trimming took 1 base from V and 0 from J, leaving 15 bases between them. This CDR3 comprises 18 residues. The germline CDR1 and CDR2 sequences are SGHNT and YENEEA. In DNA form, the CDR3 reads TGTGCCAGCAGCTTAGGGCGGATAATCGATGCAACTAATGAAAAACTGTTTTTT. Translating gives CASSLGRIIDATNEKLFF.

Written as DNA, the CDR3 is TGTGCCAGCAGCTTAAGTGCAGGTTCTGGGGAGCTGTTTTTT. It translates to CASSLSAGSGELFF. The chain has TRBV7-3 and TRBJ2-2, with no clear D. V was clipped by 1 base and J by 8 bases, with 11 bases between them. Germline CDR1 and CDR2: SGHTA and FQGTGA. The CDR3 runs 14 residues.